The clone carrying this T cell receptor (beta chain) turned up a few times. Its specificity is not known. The sample comes from a study of cytomegalovirus exposure and HLA in healthy donors. Notes on the study in general: Rarity held for most TCR sequences, but there were some public TCRs that occurred in many donors. Within an earlier analysis, most TCR beta V segments proved productive either about 87% or about 30% of the time.

The length of the CDR3 is 17 residues. Germline CDR1 and CDR2: SNHLY and FYNNEI. Trimming took 6 bases from V and 4 from J; bases not matched to a gene: 7. PCR amplification relied on 60 Vbeta primers (plus 13 Jbeta primers). TCRdb keeps only in-frame clones here, not all; method: immunoSEQ multiplex PCR. This sample yields about 140,000 clones, of which 65% to 90% are seen a single time; roughly 1.2% belongs to the top ten. The TCR sequence derives from a female donor in good health and CMV-seronegative. J is TRBJ2-6 and V is TRBV2; 12 bases agree with TRBD1. Sequencing was performed on PBMCs. CDR3 DNA: TGTGCCAGCAGCCCGGGACAGGGGGCGGGAGGGGCCAACGTCCTGACTTTC. It translates to CASSPGQGAGGANVLTF.